This T cell receptor (beta chain) was recorded in a study of monozygotic twins with inflammatory bowel disease. From the 5' RACE reads, TCRdb lists one entry per CDR3 protein and no DNA. This table lists more than 300,000 distinct CDR3 sequences. The CDR3 sequence is 16 residues long. Germline V gene data show CDR1 as SGHRS and CDR2 as YFSETQ. This chain uses TRBV5-1 with TRBJ1-4; TCRdb indicates TRBD1, and absent DNA this call remains unverified. The sequence was collected from a human donor with ulcerative colitis or Crohn's disease, or a healthy co-twin of an affected twin (not recorded which). Sequencing input: blood. CDR3: CASSLQGAHTNEKLFF. Variable domain in full (rest from reference TRBV5-1 and TRBJ1-4): KAGVTQTPRYLIKTRGQQVTLSCSPISGHRSVSWYQQTPGQGLQFLFEYFSETQRNKGNFPGRFSGRQFSNSRSEMNVSTLELGDSALYLCASSLQGAHTNEKLFFGSGTQLSVL.